Below are 12 T cell receptor beta chains sequenced from a single sample in a study of blood T cell repertoires in COVID-19. The repertoire was sequenced with immunoSEQ multiplex PCR; TCRdb's copy has only in-frame clones and lacks some. The top ten hold 2.3% of the sample, which has a few hundred thousand clones, approximately 87% seen once. The sequencing input was peripheral blood. All receptors come from a woman between 50 and 59 years old with acute or convalescent COVID-19.

This clone has only one observation. CDR3 in amino acids: CASLTSGQETQYF. CDR3 coding DNA: TGTGCCAGTCTGACTAGCGGCCAAGAGACCCAGTACTTC. The V call is TRBV15, the J call TRBJ2-5; the match to TRBD2 covers 9 bases. From germline, CDR1 is LNHNV and CDR2 YYDKDF (reference sequence). The V and J ends lost 10 bases and 1 base, in that order; junction bases with no gene match: 4. The CDR3 runs 13 residues. Full variable domain (rest looked up from reference TRBV15 and TRBJ2-5): DAMVIQNPRYQVTQFGKPVTLSCSQTLNHNVMYWYQQKSSQAPKLLFHYYDKDFNNEADTPDNFQSRRPNTSFCFLDIRSPGLGDTAMYLCASLTSGQETQYFGPGTRLLVL.

V and J are TRBV27 and TRBJ2-7; 7 bases are shared with TRBD2. This CDR3 has 16 amino acids. J was trimmed by 0 bases and V by 2 bases; bases with no gene match: 7. CDR1 MNHEY and CDR2 SMNVEV come from the germline V gene (reference sequence). The CDR3 protein is CASSLGAGYVSYEQYF. CDR3 sequence (DNA): TGTGCCAGCAGTTTAGGAGCGGGATACGTCTCCTACGAGCAGTACTTC.

This chain's CDR3 is CASSHALYTGELFF. The CDR3 region has the DNA TGCGCCAGCAGCCACGCGTTGTACACCGGGGAGCTGTTTTTT. This chain connects TRBV4-1 to TRBJ2-2; D not certain. Trimming pared 3 bases from V and 3 bases from J, leaving 8 bases between. The germline V gene has CDR1 MGHRA and CDR2 YSYEKL. The CDR3 consists of 14 residues.

This clone was counted at least ten times. V usage is TRBV7-9 and J usage is TRBJ2-1; maybe TRBD2 (5 bases). V lost 6 bases and J lost 10, with 25 bases in between. CDR1 SEHNR and CDR2 FQNEAQ come from the germline V gene (reference sequence). The CDR3 consists of 16 residues. CDR3 DNA sequence: TGTGCCAGCAGAGGGAAATTCGGACTCCTAGTGAAGGAGCAGTTCTTC. Encoded protein: CASRGKFGLLVKEQFF. The full variable domain, its missing parts supplied by reference TRBV7-9 and TRBJ2-1, is DTGVSQNPRHKITKRGQNVTFRCDPISEHNRLYWYRQTLGQGPEFLTYFQNEAQLEKSRLLSDRFSAERPKGSFSTLEIQRTEQGDSAMYLCASRGKFGLLVKEQFFGPGTRLTVL.

The V gene is TRBV4-1, the J gene TRBJ2-7, with a tentative D call TRBD2 (5 bases). CDR3 length: 13 amino acids. V shed 2 bases and J shed 2 bases, with 7 bases lying between them. In germline, CDR1 is MGHRA, CDR2 YSYEKL. CDR3 DNA: TGCGCCAGCAGCCAACATAGCGCCTACGAGCAGTACTTC. Encoded protein: CASSQHSAYEQYF.

This chain joins TRBV21-1 and TRBJ2-7; the table's D gene call, TRBD1, was not cross checked with the DNA. TRBV21-1 is tagged as a pseudogene. The length of the CDR3 is 19 residues. For the CDR3, the DNA is TGTGCCAGCAGCAACAACTTTCAAACGACAGCCGGATCAAGCTACGAGCAGTACTTC. It codes for CASSNNFQTTAGSSYEQYF.

The chain links TRBV4-1 to TRBJ1-5, with D tentatively TRBD1 (5 bases). Trimming removed 0 bases at V and 3 bases at J, with 12 bases between. The CDR3 has 16 residues. Per the germline V gene, CDR1 is MGHRA and CDR2 is YSYEKL. The DNA for the CDR3 is TGCGCCAGCAGCCAAGAGGTGACAGCTACCAATCAGCCCCAGCATTTT. Its protein product is CASSQEVTATNQPQHF.

The chain links TRBV6-1 to TRBJ2-1; 7 nucleotides match TRBD2. Germline CDR1 is MNHNS and CDR2 is SASEGT. This CDR3 spans 13 amino acids. Trimming took 6 bases from V and 8 from J; bases not matched to a gene: 7. The CDR3 coding sequence is TGTGCCAGCAGCCGGACTAGTCTCGATGAGCAGTTCTTC. It translates to CASSRTSLDEQFF.

About this clone itself: Other DNA sequences in the sample encode the same CDR3. This CDR3 is CASSPRTGGSSGNTIYF. As DNA, the CDR3 is TGTGCCAGCAGCCCCCGGACAGGGGGCAGCTCTGGAAACACCATATATTTT. The rearrangement uses TRBV7-2 and TRBJ1-3; TRBD1 matches 11 bases. This CDR3 is built from 17 residues. The ends lost 5 bases at V and 0 bases at J; junction bases unmatched: 6. Germline V gives CDR1 SGHTA, CDR2 FQGNSA.

The chain has TRBV27 and TRBJ1-2, with D unclear. V was shortened by 4 bases and J by 8 bases, with 20 bases between the two germline ends. The CDR3 consists of 15 residues. Germline V gene sequence: CDR1 MNHEY, CDR2 SMNVEV (reference sequence). The CDR3 nucleotides read TGTGCCAGCAGTTCCTTCACATTCGGGGTTCGGGGCTACACCTTC. Translating gives CASSSFTFGVRGYTF.

Note on this clone: At one boundary the junction diverges from the germline segment, which might be a read error. V and J are TRBV6-1 and TRBJ1-2; TRBD1 agrees at 8 bases. Germline CDR1 and CDR2: MNHNS and SASEGT. The CDR3 totals 19 residues. The CDR3 sequence is CTSSAKTSRGRGANYGYTF. CDR3 in DNA: TGTACCAGCAGTGCCAAAACCTCCAGGGGGCGAGGGGCTAACTATGGCTACACCTTC.

A note on this clone: Germline and junction disagree at one end, which may indicate a read error. This chain links TRBV2 with TRBJ1-1, with 7 bases matching TRBD1. Germline V gene lookup returns CDR1 SNHLY and CDR2 FYNNEI. The CDR3 is made up of 16 amino acids. The CDR3: CASSQARTGSNTEAFF. The CDR3 bases are TGTGCCAGCAGTCAAGCACGGACAGGAAGTAACACTGAAGCTTTCTTT.